The sequence of this TCR beta chain was determined in a study of blood T cell repertoires in COVID-19. About the research overall: Samples taken during acute and convalescent COVID-19 were collected in the United States, Italy and Spain.

The germline V gene encodes CDR1 KGHSH and CDR2 LQKENI. There are 14 residues in the CDR3. The junction had 1 base not matched to a gene; V was cut back by 3 bases and J by 2 bases. This table comes from immunoSEQ multiplex PCR, and its TCRdb copy is limited to in-frame clones, with some not included. The sample has 220,000 or so clones; roughly 84% are singletons. This clonotype was obtained from a man aged 50 to 60 who had recovered from COVID-19. The chain joins TRBV18 to TRBJ1-2; 9 nucleotides agree with TRBD1. Sequenced material: peripheral blood. CDR3 nucleotides: TGTGCCAGCTCACCTGGGACAGGGAACTATGGCTACACCTTC. Translated, it gives CASSPGTGNYGYTF.